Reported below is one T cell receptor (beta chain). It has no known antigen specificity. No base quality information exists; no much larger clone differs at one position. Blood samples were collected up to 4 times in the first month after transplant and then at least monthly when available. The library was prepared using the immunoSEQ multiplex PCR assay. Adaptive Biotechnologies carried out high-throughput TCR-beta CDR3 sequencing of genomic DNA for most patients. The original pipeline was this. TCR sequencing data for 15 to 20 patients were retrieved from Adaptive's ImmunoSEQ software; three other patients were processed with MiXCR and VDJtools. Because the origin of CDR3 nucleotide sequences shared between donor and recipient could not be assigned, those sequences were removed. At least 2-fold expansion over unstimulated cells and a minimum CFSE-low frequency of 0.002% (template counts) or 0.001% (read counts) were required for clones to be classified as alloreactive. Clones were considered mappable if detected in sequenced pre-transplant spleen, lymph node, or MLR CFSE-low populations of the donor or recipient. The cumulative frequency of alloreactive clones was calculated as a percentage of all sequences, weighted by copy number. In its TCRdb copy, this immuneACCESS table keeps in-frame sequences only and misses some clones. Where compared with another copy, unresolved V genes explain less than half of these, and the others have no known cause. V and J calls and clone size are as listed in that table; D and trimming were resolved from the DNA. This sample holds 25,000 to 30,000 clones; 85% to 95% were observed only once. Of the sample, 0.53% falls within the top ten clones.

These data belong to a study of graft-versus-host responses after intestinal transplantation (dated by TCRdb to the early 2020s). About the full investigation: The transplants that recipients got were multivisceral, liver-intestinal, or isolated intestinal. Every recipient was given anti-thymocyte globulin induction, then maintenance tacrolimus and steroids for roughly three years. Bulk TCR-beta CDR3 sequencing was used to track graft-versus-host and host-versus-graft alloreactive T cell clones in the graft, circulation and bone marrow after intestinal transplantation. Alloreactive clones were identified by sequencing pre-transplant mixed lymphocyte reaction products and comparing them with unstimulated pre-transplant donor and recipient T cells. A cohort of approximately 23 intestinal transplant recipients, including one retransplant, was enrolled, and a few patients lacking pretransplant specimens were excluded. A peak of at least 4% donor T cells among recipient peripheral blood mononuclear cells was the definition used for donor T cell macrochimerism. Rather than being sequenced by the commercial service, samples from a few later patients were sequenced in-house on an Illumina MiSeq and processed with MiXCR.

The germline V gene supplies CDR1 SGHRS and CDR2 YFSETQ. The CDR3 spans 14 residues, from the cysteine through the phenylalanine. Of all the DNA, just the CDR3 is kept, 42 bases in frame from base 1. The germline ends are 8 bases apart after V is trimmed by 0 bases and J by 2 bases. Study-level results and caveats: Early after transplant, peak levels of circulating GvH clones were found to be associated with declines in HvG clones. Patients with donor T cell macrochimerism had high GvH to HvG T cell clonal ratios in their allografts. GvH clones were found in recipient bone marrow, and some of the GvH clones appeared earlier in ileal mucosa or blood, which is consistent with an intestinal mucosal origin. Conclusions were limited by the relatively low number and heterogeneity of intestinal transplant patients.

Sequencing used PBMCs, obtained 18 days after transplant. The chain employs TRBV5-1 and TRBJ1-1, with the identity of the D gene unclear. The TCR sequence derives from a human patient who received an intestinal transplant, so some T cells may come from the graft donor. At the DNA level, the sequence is TGCGCCAGCAGCTTGGAGGCGATCAACACTGAAGCTTTCTTT. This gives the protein CASSLEAINTEAFF.